A selection of T cell receptor beta chains follows, all from one sample in a study of shared clonotypes between healthy human individuals. Clones were read by immunoSEQ multiplex PCR, and TCRdb kept only the in-frame ones, dropping some. The table records about 1.5 million clones, roughly 96% of them present only once. The sample comprised naive CD4+ T cells sorted from blood. These receptors came from a man aged 25-45 years in good health. The CDR3 runs from the conserved cysteine through the conserved F or W. A D gene is named only where the DNA matches it firmly. Expanded clones get a size class; other rows say once, few or many, or leave the size out.

>TRBJ2-3|-|TRBV7-2|-
TGTGCCAGCAGCTTGCAGCAGGGACTCGGAGATACGCAGTATTTT
CASSLQQGLGDTQYF
>TRBJ2-1|-|TRBV7-6|TRBD2
TGTGCCAGCAGCTTACAGACTAGCTATAAATACAATGAGCAGTTCTTC
CASSLQTSYKYNEQFF
>TRBJ1-5|-|TRBV15|-
TGTGCCACCAGCAGGGGGGGGCCCCAGCATTTT
CATSRGGPQHF
>TRBJ2-7|-|TRBV7-9|-
TGTGCCAGCAGCTTATTAGCAGCCTACGAGCAGTACTTC
CASSLLAAYEQYF
>TRBJ2-1|-|TRBV7-6|-
TGTGCCAGCAGCCCATCAGTCGTCAATGAGCAGTTCTTC
CASSPSVVNEQFF
>TRBJ2-1|-|TRBV6-4|TRBD2
TGTGCCAGCAGCAACCTAGCGGGGGCCTACAATGAGCAGTTCTTC
CASSNLAGAYNEQFF
>TRBJ2-1|-|TRBV7-3|TRBD2
TGTGCCAGCAGCCCCAGCGGGAGTTCCTACAATGAGCAGTTCTTC
CASSPSGSSYNEQFF
>TRBJ2-1|-|TRBV14|TRBD2
TGTGCCAGCAGCCCCCGGGTGGGTCTAGCGGGACCCGACTACAATGAGCAGTTCTTC
CASSPRVGLAGPDYNEQFF
>TRBJ2-1|-|TRBV28|-
TGTGCCAGCAGGCTGCAGGAAGCCTACAATGAGCAGTTCTTC
CASRLQEAYNEQFF
>TRBJ1-4|-|TRBV5-4|-
TGTGCCAGCAGCGGGGGGCTGGGGGGCGAAAAACTGTTTTTT
CASSGGLGGEKLFF
>TRBJ2-2|few|TRBV10-1|-
TGCGCCAGCAGTTTCTTACTCCCCGGGGAGCTGTTTTTT
CASSFLLPGELFF
>TRBJ2-1|once|TRBV29-1|-
TGCAGCGTTGAATTTGGGAGCTCAGGGAATGAGCAGTTCTTC
CSVEFGSSGNEQFF
>TRBJ1-5|-|TRBV18|-
TGTGCCAGCTCACCACCTCAGGGGCGTCAGCCCCAGCATTTT
CASSPPQGRQPQHF
>TRBJ2-7|-|TRBV7-9|-
TGTGCCAGCAGCCCTCGGGTAGTTGGGGGCTACGAGCAGTACTTC
CASSPRVVGGYEQYF
>TRBJ2-7|-|TRBV18|-
TGTGCCAGCCGCGAGGGGACTGAGTACGAGCAGTACTTC
CASREGTEYEQYF
>TRBJ1-2|-|TRBV19|TRBD1
TGTGCCAGTAACCCCCGGGACAGAGACTATGGCTACACCTTC
CASNPRDRDYGYTF
>TRBJ2-7|-|TRBV13|-
TGTGCCAGCAGCACATCAGGGGTTTCGACCTACGAGCAGTACTTC
CASSTSGVSTYEQYF
>TRBJ1-2|-|TRBV7-2|-
TGTGCCAGCAGCTCGGACTACTATGGCTACACCTTC
CASSSDYYGYTF
>TRBJ1-2|few|TRBV28|-
TGTGCCAGCAGGGGGGGTATGGGCTACACCTTC
CASRGGMGYTF
>TRBJ1-5|-|TRBV21-1|-
TGTGCCAGCAGCACAACGGTAGACAATCAGCCCCAGCATTTT
CASSTTVDNQPQHF
>TRBJ1-5|few|TRBV25-1|-
TGTGCCAGCAGTGAATGGGGGGCCCTTGGGAATCAGCCCCAGCATTTT
CASSEWGALGNQPQHF
>TRBJ2-1|-|TRBV18|-
TGTGCCAGCTCACCGGACATGAGCTCCTACAATGAGCAGTTCTTC
CASSPDMSSYNEQFF
>TRBJ1-2|-|TRBV6-1|-
TGTGCCAGCAGGACAGGAGACTATGGCTACACCTTC
CASRTGDYGYTF
>TRBJ2-1|-|TRBV15|-
TGTGCCACCAGCAGAGACCCCCCCGTCCGATACAATGAGCAGTTCTTC
CATSRDPPVRYNEQFF
>TRBJ1-2|-|TRBV19|-
TGTGCCAGTAGTAGTGGAACGGACGGAAACTATGGCTACACCTTC
CASSSGTDGNYGYTF
>TRBJ2-6|-|TRBV30|TRBD1
TGTGCCTGGAGTGGAAGGGACAGGGTCACTTCTGGGGCCAACGTCCTGACTTTC
CAWSGRDRVTSGANVLTF
>TRBJ1-4|-|TRBV19|TRBD1
TGTGCCAGTAGTCTCGGGACAGGGTTCAGGAGGTCCGGAAAACTGTTTTTT
CASSLGTGFRRSGKLFF
>TRBJ1-2|once|TRBV18|-
TGTGCCAGCTCACCCAAGGACAAGGGCTCTGGTGGCTACACCTTC
CASSPKDKGSGGYTF